The clone carrying this T cell receptor beta chain was seen just once. Naive CD8 cells, CD45RO-negative and positively selected for CCR7, excluded terminally differentiated effector memory CD45RA+ cells. Germline CDR1 is SGDLS and CDR2 is YYNGEE. The CDR3 runs to 11 residues. The V end was cut by 7 bases, the J end by 6 bases, with 7 bases between. The data were obtained in a study of shared clonotypes between healthy human individuals. Using immunoSEQ multiplex PCR, the repertoire was profiled, and TCRdb retains in-frame clones only, with some absent. The sample comprises some 580,000 clones, roughly 98% of which are singletons, and 0.3% rests with the top ten.

The chain joins TRBV9 to TRBJ2-2; no definite D call. Sequencing input: naive CD8+ T cells sorted from blood. The sequence came from a man aged 25-45 years in good health. The CDR3 sequence is CASGHPGELFF. CDR3 in DNA: TGTGCCAGCGGCCACCCCGGGGAGCTGTTTTTT.